This entry lists 3 T cell receptor beta chains sequenced from one sample in a study of radiation and T cells in renal cell carcinoma. The sample's time point: baseline pretreatment blood. Described treatment: 15 Gy SBRT to primary tumor, nephrectomy 4 weeks later. Clones were read by immunoSEQ multiplex PCR, and TCRdb kept only the in-frame ones, dropping some. Of 150,000 or so clones in the sample, 70% to 90% were seen once. The material sequenced was blood, taken from a patient whose treatment included radiotherapy and nephrectomy. The receptor set was obtained from a woman between 50 and 59 years old with renal cell carcinoma.

The genes are TRBV2 and TRBJ1-6; TRBD1 matches at 8 bases. CDR3 length: 13 amino acids. V was clipped by 6 bases and J by 7 bases; unmatched bases: 2. Germline CDR1 and CDR2: SNHLY and FYNNEI. CDR3 nucleotide sequence: TGTGCCAGCAGGGGACAGGAGAATTCACCCCTCCACTTT. Its protein is CASRGQENSPLHF.

The chain carries TRBV5-1 and TRBJ2-7, with D possibly matching TRBD1 (6 bases). Germline CDR1 SGHRS, CDR2 YFSETQ. V shed 4 bases and J shed 0 bases, with 14 bases lying between them. The CDR3 length is 15 residues. The CDR3 nucleotides read TGCGCCAGCAGCCAGGACAGCACAAGCTCCTACGAGCAGTACTTC. Protein sequence: CASSQDSTSSYEQYF.

The chain carries TRBV7-2 and TRBJ2-7; tentative D call: TRBD2 (6 bases). V was shortened by 1 base and J by 4 bases, with 14 bases between the two germline ends. Per the germline V gene, CDR1 is SGHTA and CDR2 is FQGNSA. The CDR3 consists of 15 residues. CDR3 sequence (DNA): TGTGCCAGCAGCTTAGTATCAGGCGGGGAGTACGAGCAGTACTTC. It encodes CASSLVSGGEYEQYF.